This T cell receptor beta chain was captured in a study of blood T cell repertoires in COVID-19. About the study: Nucleic acid was either cDNA or gDNA, and it came from T cells, B-cell-depleted T cells, or PBMCs.

Profiled with immunoSEQ multiplex PCR; TCRdb holds only in-frame clones, not every one. The data hold around 200,000 clones, with over 80% observed a single time. Enrolment of Seattle patients took place during active infection, and they were followed longitudinally. V lost 0 bases, J lost 3 bases, and 3 bases lay in between. Germline loops: CDR1 WSHSY, CDR2 SAAADI. The CDR3 has 13 residues. The source material was peripheral blood. The rearrangement links TRBV10-2 to TRBJ1-5; no reliable D call. This clonotype was sampled from a woman in her 30s with COVID-19, enrolled during active disease. CDR3 loop: CASSESSNQPQHF. The CDR3 DNA sequence: TGCGCCAGCAGTGAGTCCTCCAATCAGCCCCAGCATTTT.